This T cell receptor beta chain came from a study of T cells in Graves' hyperthyroidism and ophthalmopathy. Overall study: Peripheral blood was obtained at initial diagnosis, preceding any treatment. Points from the study as a whole: Separating ophthalmopathy from stable hyperthyroidism was achieved by a 13 V-J model.

Patients having uncontrolled infection, another autoimmune disease, pregnancy or lactation were not included. PBMCs were collected from a roughly 10 ml volume of fresh peripheral blood. CDR3 length: 14 residues. Germline CDR1 and CDR2: SGHRS and YFSETQ. V was trimmed by 0 bases and J by 5 bases, leaving 12 bases between them. TCR beta CDR3 sequences were amplified from RNA transcripts. During a first-round RT-PCR of the TCR CDR3, the HTBI primer set was used. TCRdb reprocessed the multiplex PCR reads via MiXCR and lists one record per CDR3 protein. This sample has approximately 700,000 distinct CDR3 sequences; 16% occur once, and the top ten carry under 8.5%. This clonotype was seen a handful of times. What it recognizes is unknown.

Sequenced: blood. The chain recombines TRBV5-1 with TRBJ2-7; D unresolved. This TCR came from a man aged 18 to 29 with Graves' hyperthyroidism. CDR3 nucleotides: TGCGCCAGCAGCTTGGAGGTCCCCGCGGACGAGCAGTACTTC. Translating it yields CASSLEVPADEQYF. The full variable domain, with the rest looked up from reference TRBV5-1 and TRBJ2-7, is KAGVTQTPRYLIKTRGQQVTLSCSPISGHRSVSWYQQTPGQGLQFLFEYFSETQRNKGNFPGRFSGRQFSNSRSEMNVSTLELGDSALYLCASSLEVPADEQYFGPGTRLTVT.